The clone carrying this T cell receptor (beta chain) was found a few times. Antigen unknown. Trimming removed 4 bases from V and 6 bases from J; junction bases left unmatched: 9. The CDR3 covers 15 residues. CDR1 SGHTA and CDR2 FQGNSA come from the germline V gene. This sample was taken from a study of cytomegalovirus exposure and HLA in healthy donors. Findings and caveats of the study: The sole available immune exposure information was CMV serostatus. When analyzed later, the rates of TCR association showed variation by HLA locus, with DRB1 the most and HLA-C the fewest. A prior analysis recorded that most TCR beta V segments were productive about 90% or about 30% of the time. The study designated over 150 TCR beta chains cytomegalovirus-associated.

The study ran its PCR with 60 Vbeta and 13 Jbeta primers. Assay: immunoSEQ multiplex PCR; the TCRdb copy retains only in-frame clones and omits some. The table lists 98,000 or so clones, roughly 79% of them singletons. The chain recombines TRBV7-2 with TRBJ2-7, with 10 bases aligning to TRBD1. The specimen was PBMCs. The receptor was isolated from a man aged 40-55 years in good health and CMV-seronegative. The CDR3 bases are TGTGCCAGCAGCTCAAGGACAGGGGGGCGAGTCGAGCAGTACTTC. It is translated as CASSSRTGGRVEQYF.